Following are 10 T cell receptor beta chains from one sample sequenced in a study of shared clonotypes between healthy human individuals. Produced via immunoSEQ multiplex PCR; TCRdb's table is partial and in-frame only. The data contain about 2.1 million clones, roughly 91% of them singletons. CD8 cells classed as naive were CD45RO-negative and positively selected for CCR7, excluding terminally differentiated effector memory CD45RA+ cells. Sequences were obtained from naive CD8+ T cells from PBMCs. The receptors come from a man aged 18 to 30 in good health. Some clones in this sample may be carry-over from other donors' samples.

V is TRBV4-3 and J is TRBJ1-2, with a tentative D call TRBD1 (5 bases). CDR1 and CDR2 from the germline V gene are LGHNA and YSLEER. Trimming removed 0 bases at V and 0 bases at J, with 14 bases between. The CDR3 is made up of 17 amino acids. The CDR3 DNA sequence: TGCGCCAGCAGCCAAGATAGGTTAGGGGATCCTAACTATGGCTACACCTTC. Translation: CASSQDRLGDPNYGYTF.

The chain links TRBV9 to TRBJ1-1; 9 bases are shared with TRBD1. CDR3 size: 17 residues. Germline loops: CDR1 SGDLS, CDR2 YYNGEE. V shed 4 bases and J 0 bases; nucleotides not matched to a gene: 10. The CDR3: CASSPHGTGFMNTEAFF. The CDR3 DNA sequence: TGTGCCAGCAGCCCCCATGGGACAGGGTTTATGAACACTGAAGCTTTCTTT. The entire variable domain, with the rest obtained from reference TRBV9 and TRBJ1-1, is as follows: DSGVTQTPKHLITATGQRVTLRCSPRSGDLSVYWYQQSLDQGLQFLIQYYNGEERAKGNILERFSAQQFPDLHSELNLSSLELGDSALYFCASSPHGTGFMNTEAFFGQGTRLTVV.

The chain carries TRBV5-6 and TRBJ2-7, with D tentatively TRBD2 (6 bases). This CDR3 region has 14 residues. Trimming left V 3 bases short and J 0 bases short, with 10 bases between. Looked up from germline, CDR1 is SGHDT and CDR2 is YYEEEE. The CDR3 DNA sequence: TGTGCCAGCAGCTGGGGGGACGGCTCCTACGAGCAGTACTTC. Translated, it gives CASSWGDGSYEQYF.

The V gene is TRBV11-2, the J gene TRBJ2-7, with 10 bases lining up with TRBD1. The trim removed 0 bases at V and 4 bases at J, leaving 6 bases unmatched. This CDR3 has 16 amino acids. Germline values: CDR1 SGHAT, CDR2 FQNNGV. The CDR3 bases are TGTGCCAGCAGCTTAGAACCTGACAGGGGGCAATACGAGCAGTACTTC. Protein: CASSLEPDRGQYEQYF.

V and J are TRBV19 and TRBJ1-1; the D is unclear. The germline gives CDR1 LNHDA, CDR2 SQIVND (reference sequence). The CDR3 runs 13 residues. The V end lost 2 bases, the J end lost 3 bases, and 7 bases lay between the germline ends. The CDR3 loop reads CASSITPDTEAFF. DNA for the CDR3: TGTGCCAGTAGTATAACCCCCGACACTGAAGCTTTCTTT.

The chain recombines TRBV7-6 with TRBJ2-5, with D perhaps matching TRBD1 (6 bases). The CDR3 sequence is 14 residues long. V lost 2 bases and J 2 bases, leaving 9 bases between the germline ends. The germline gives CDR1 SGHVS, CDR2 FNYEAQ. CDR3 sequence reads: CASSLHDRQETQYF. CDR3 bases: TGTGCCAGCAGCTTACACGACAGGCAAGAGACCCAGTACTTC. The variable domain in full, completed from reference TRBV7-6 and TRBJ2-5, reads GAGVSQSPRYKVTKRGQDVALRCDPISGHVSLYWYRQALGQGPEFLTYFNYEAQQDKSGLPNDRFSAERPEGSISTLTIQRTEQRDSAMYRCASSLHDRQETQYFGPGTRLLVL.

The rearrangement links TRBV6-7 to TRBJ2-7; 9 bases line up with TRBD1. TRBV6-7 is an open reading frame, and its role is uncertain. The trim removed 0 bases at V and 9 bases at J, leaving 21 bases unmatched. The CDR3 consists of 19 residues. Here the CDR3 reads CASSYSMGTGSGAPGGQYF. CDR3 bases: TGTGCCAGCAGTTACTCGATGGGGACAGGGTCGGGGGCCCCTGGGGGGCAGTACTTC.

The rearrangement uses TRBV7-9 and TRBJ2-1; D is possibly TRBD2 (7 bases). Trimming took off 3 bases at V and 9 bases at J, with 18 bases between the two ends. The CDR3 loop spans 15 amino acids. The germline gives CDR1 SEHNR, CDR2 FQNEAQ (reference sequence). This chain's CDR3 is CASSLGAGVAPEQFF. Here the CDR3 DNA reads TGTGCCAGCAGCTTGGGGGCGGGAGTGGCTCCTGAGCAGTTCTTC.

The chain carries TRBV9 and TRBJ1-2; no clear D. The germline V and J ends were trimmed by 4 bases and 8 bases, with 21 bases remaining between them. CDR1 is SGDLS, CDR2 YYNGEE, per germline. The CDR3 sequence is 15 residues long. CDR3 coding DNA: TGTGCCAGCAGCTCCCATAAGAGGTGGATCGGGGGCTACACCTTC. Protein sequence: CASSSHKRWIGGYTF. Filled out from reference TRBV9 and TRBJ1-2, the complete variable domain reads DSGVTQTPKHLITATGQRVTLRCSPRSGDLSVYWYQQSLDQGLQFLIQYYNGEERAKGNILERFSAQQFPDLHSELNLSSLELGDSALYFCASSSHKRWIGGYTFGSGTRLTVV.

The rearrangement joins TRBV25-1 to TRBJ2-7; D is undetermined. The V end lost 3 bases, the J end lost 4 bases, and 16 bases lay between the germline ends. Germline V lookup: CDR1 MGHDK, CDR2 SYGVNS. The CDR3 is 15 amino acids. The CDR3 protein is CASSDPASSWYEQYF. Here the CDR3 DNA reads TGTGCCAGCAGTGACCCAGCGAGTTCCTGGTACGAGCAGTACTTC.